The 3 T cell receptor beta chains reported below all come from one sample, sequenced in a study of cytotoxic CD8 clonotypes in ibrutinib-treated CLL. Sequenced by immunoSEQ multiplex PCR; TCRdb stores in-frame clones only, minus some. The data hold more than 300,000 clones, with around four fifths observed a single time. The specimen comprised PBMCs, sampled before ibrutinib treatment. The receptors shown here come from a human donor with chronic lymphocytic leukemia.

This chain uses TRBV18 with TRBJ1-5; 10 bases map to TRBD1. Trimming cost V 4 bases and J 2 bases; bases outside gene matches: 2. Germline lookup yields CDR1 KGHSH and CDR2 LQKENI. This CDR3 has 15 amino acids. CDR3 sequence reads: CASSLGTGGNQPQHF. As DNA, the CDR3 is TGTGCCAGCTCACTAGGGACAGGGGGCAATCAGCCCCAGCATTTT.

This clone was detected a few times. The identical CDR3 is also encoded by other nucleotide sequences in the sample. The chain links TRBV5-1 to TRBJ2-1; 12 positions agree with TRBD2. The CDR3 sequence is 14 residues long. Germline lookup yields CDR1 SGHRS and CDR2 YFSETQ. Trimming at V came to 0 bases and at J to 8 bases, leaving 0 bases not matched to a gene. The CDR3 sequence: CASSLGLAGDEQFF. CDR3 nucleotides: TGCGCCAGCAGCTTGGGACTAGCGGGAGATGAGCAGTTCTTC.

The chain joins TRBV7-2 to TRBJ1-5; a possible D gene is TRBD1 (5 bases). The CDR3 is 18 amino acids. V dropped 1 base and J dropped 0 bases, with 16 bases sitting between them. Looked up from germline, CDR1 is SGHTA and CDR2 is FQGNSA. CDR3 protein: CASSLGSGSSYSNQPQHF. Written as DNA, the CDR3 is TGTGCCAGCAGCTTAGGTTCAGGGTCCAGTTATAGCAATCAGCCCCAGCATTTT.